This is a list of T cell receptor beta chains from one sample in a study of cytomegalovirus exposure and HLA in healthy donors. Sequencing used immunoSEQ multiplex PCR; TCRdb keeps in-frame clones, though not all of them. The repertoire holds fewer than 200,000 clones, with around three quarters as singletons. The sample was PBMCs. The receptors stem from a man aged 40-50 years in good health and CMV-seronegative. Both conserved end residues are trimmed from each CDR3. Fields, in order: J gene, V gene, CDR3 protein.

J: TRBJ2-7
V: TRBV15
CDR3: ATSRDWRQSSYEQY

J: TRBJ2-7
V: TRBV11-2
CDR3: ASSRTGALYEQY

J: TRBJ1-1
V: TRBV2
CDR3: ASSQGAGWTEAF

J: TRBJ2-7
V: TRBV6-1
CDR3: ASSEPPSGYKY

J: TRBJ1-5
V: TRBV30
CDR3: AWSGGLNQPQH

J: TRBJ1-1
V: TRBV5-1
CDR3: ASSGQGGGNTEAF

J: TRBJ2-7
V: TRBV6-1
CDR3: ASSPGRTRQYEQY

J: TRBJ2-2
V: TRBV27
CDR3: ASSLLVVGGTGELF

J: .
V: TRBV2
CDR3: ASSGGYEQY

J: TRBJ2-5
V: TRBV30
CDR3: AWTPPVAQETQY

J: TRBJ2-7
V: TRBV7-2
CDR3: ASSLAVQGYEQY

J: TRBJ2-5
V: TRBV7-2
CDR3: ASSLDLRDRGFGTQY

J: TRBJ2-7
V: TRBV7-9
CDR3: ASSSSGGGEQY

J: TRBJ2-2
V: TRBV6-5
CDR3: AAWNRATGELF

J: TRBJ2-7
V: TRBV5-1
CDR3: ASSTGAYEQY

J: TRBJ2-3
V: TRBV5-1
CDR3: ASSPYRQGFTDTQY

J: TRBJ2-5
V: TRBV27
CDR3: ASSPRTDQETQY

J: TRBJ2-1
V: TRBV19
CDR3: ASSSRERSNEQF

J: TRBJ2-1
V: TRBV19
CDR3: ASSIPSNGAYNEQF

J: TRBJ2-3
V: TRBV6-5
CDR3: ASSIGTGVATQY

J: TRBJ1-3
V: TRBV19
CDR3: ASSQPFGGLGSGNTIY

J: TRBJ2-7
V: TRBV21-1
CDR3: ASNPQPQTYEQY

J: TRBJ2-4
V: TRBV7-9
CDR3: ASSQGAVDIQY

J: TRBJ1-4
V: TRBV4-2
CDR3: ASSPYGTRISQNEKLF